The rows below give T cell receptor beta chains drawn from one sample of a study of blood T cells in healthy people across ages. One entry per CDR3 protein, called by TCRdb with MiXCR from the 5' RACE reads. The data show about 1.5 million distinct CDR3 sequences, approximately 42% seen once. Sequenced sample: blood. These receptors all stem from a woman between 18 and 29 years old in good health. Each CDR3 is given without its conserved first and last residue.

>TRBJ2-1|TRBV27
ASSLTLLGSSYNEQF
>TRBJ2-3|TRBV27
ASSIFRGNTDTQY
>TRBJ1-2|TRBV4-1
ASSPDLQYAGYT
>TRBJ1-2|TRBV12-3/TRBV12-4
ASSRDPLNYGYT
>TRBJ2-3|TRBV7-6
ASSAGQGVDTQY
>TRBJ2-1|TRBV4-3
ASSPQVVSGRNEQF
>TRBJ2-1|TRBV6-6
ASSPLGLAVRETQF
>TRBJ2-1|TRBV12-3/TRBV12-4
ATLMTWGGGNEQF
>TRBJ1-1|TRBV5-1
ASSVDRGSEAF
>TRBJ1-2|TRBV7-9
ASSLVAYSGGYT
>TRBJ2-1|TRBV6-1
AANSGFYNEQF
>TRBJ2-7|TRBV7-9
ASNLAGTTYEQY
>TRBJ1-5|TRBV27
ASSLGGVEPQH
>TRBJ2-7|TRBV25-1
ASSARMGFNEQY
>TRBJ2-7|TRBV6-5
ASTPDTGYEQY
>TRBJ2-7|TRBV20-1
SARDRATYEQY
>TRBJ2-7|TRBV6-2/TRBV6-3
ASSTDRVYEQY
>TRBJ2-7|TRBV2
ASSPGLVNEQY
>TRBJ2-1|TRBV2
ASQASGHEQF
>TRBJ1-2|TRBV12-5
ASGLGTSRYT
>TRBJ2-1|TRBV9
ASSVAGGGTYNEQF
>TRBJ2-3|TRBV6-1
ATARGGTDTQY
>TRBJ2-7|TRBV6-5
ASSSFLGLGTDEQY
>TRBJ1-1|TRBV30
AWSRDMNTEAF
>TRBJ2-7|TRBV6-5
ASSTAVYYEQY
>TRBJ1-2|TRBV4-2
ASSQRLLRGGYT
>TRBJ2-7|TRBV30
AWSSSSNEQY
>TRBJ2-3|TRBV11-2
ASSRLARADTQY
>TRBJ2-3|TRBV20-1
SAGGIRPDTQY
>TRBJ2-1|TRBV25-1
ASRAGLSYNEQF
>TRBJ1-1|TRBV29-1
SVDSTPLSNTEAF
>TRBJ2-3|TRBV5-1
ASSLAGGRDTQY
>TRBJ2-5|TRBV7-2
ASSRQGASEQY
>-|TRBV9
ASSVDGGQKNIQY
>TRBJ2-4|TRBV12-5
ASGLPPGQGVHIQY
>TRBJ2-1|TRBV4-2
ASSQVLTSGIVNEQF
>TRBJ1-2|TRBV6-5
ASRSGGLYGYT
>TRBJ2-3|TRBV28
ASSLRGLGADTQY
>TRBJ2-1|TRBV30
AWSVLAGPSYNEQF
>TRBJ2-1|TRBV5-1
ASSPRGQDYNEQF
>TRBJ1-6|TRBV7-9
ASRVQRENSPLH
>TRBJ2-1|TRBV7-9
ASSRDGHEEVLQF
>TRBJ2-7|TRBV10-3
AISEGVAGRDYEQY
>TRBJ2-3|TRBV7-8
ASTTPLALSTDTQY
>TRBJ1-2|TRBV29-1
SETQRDWVNYGYT
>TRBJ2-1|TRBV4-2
ASSQQVTNYNEQF
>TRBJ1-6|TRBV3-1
ASSQAPDPLH
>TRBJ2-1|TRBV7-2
ASSLVTSDQF
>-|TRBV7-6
ASSLEARSSYNEQY
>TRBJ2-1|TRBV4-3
ASSHTSGSFDEQF
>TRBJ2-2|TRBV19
ASSIGTLTGELF
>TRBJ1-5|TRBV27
ASSFGGRNNQPQH
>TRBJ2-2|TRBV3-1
ASSQGTSGATDGELF
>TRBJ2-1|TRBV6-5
ASTLGTSGNEQF